The rows below give T cell receptor beta chains drawn from one sample of a study of T-cell reconstitution after alpha-beta-depleted transplantation in children. TCRdb passed the PCR reads through MiXCR, listing each CDR3 protein once. The data hold about 600,000 distinct CDR3 sequences, with about 21% observed a single time. Sequences were derived from PBMCs, mostly from graft donor cells, sampled 360 days after TCRalphabeta/CD19-depleted stem cell transplant. All receptors come from a boy younger than two who had a stem cell transplant for acute myeloid leukemia, so the T cells may come from the graft donor. Both conserved end residues are trimmed from each CDR3.

V gene	J gene	CDR3 protein
TRBV6-1	TRBJ2-3	ASSRTPVTGGRTDTQY
TRBV6-5	TRBJ1-5	ASSPDSINQPQH
TRBV20-1	TRBJ2-5	SARTPQETQY
TRBV10-2	TRBJ1-1	ASSGPERNTEAF
TRBV5-1	TRBJ2-1	ASSLPIPGQAGSYNEQF
TRBV7-3	TRBJ1-1	ASSFSVGTEAF
TRBV20-1	TRBJ2-4	SARTGENIQY
TRBV4-3	TRBJ2-7	ASSPGGGRYEQY
TRBV6-2/TRBV6-3	TRBJ2-1	ASSYRLDEQF
TRBV28	TRBJ2-2	ASSLWQINTGELF
TRBV10-2	TRBJ1-2	ASTEEGTGALNYGYT
TRBV5-6	TRBJ1-6	ASSLVAGSPLH
TRBV20-1	TRBJ1-5	SARGEPTYSNQPQH
TRBV4-3	TRBJ2-3	ASSQQGSPDTQY
TRBV12-3/TRBV12-4	TRBJ2-3	ASMNGGWVSTDTQY
TRBV29-1	TRBJ1-2	SVAGDPDYGYT
TRBV10-1	TRBJ2-3	ASSELASGGSDTQY
TRBV9	TRBJ1-1	ASSVGGRLNTEAF
TRBV3-1	TRBJ2-5	ASSHESGFVETQY
TRBV7-2	TRBJ2-3	ASSNLAGGPTDTQY
TRBV29-1	TRBJ2-2	SVAPLDRKSTGELF
TRBV6-5	TRBJ1-6	ASRWTGENSPLH
TRBV29-1	TRBJ1-3	SVQSSGNTIY
TRBV7-2	TRBJ1-5	ASSLVARTLNQPQH
TRBV27	TRBJ2-3	ASSLNRDTDTQY
TRBV6-2/TRBV6-3	TRBJ2-7	ASSYGRTATYEQY
TRBV4-1	TRBJ1-4	ASSQTGGLSNEKLF
TRBV12-3/TRBV12-4	TRBJ2-7	ASRGDTLEQY
TRBV6-2/TRBV6-3	TRBJ1-1	ASSYPLGIGLNTEAF
TRBV15	TRBJ2-7	ATSERAGYEQY
TRBV3-1	TRBJ2-1	ASSLPGQGAHEQF
TRBV5-1	TRBJ2-2	ASTIFTGDTGELF
TRBV6-1	TRBJ2-7	ASSLNKRHEQY
TRBV12-3/TRBV12-4	TRBJ2-5	ASSLLGSQETQY
TRBV29-1	TRBJ2-3	SVDVTDTQY
TRBV12-3/TRBV12-4	TRBJ1-5	ASSSAFGGVDQPQH
TRBV20-1	TRBJ1-1	SARVQGGSAF
TRBV20-1	TRBJ2-2	SARLAGAVTGELF
TRBV15	TRBJ2-5	ATSDRGSETQY
TRBV5-1	TRBJ1-1	ASSQRGGLAEAF
TRBV5-1	TRBJ2-3	ASSLLTSTDTQY
TRBV29-1	TRBJ2-1	SVRTGGGEQF
TRBV7-9	TRBJ2-5	ASCASGGEETQY
TRBV7-2	TRBJ1-2	ASSPHEGSYGYT
TRBV10-3	TRBJ2-5	AIGGSQETQY
TRBV20-1	TRBJ2-2	SARDSGTSATGELF
TRBV20-1	TRBJ1-5	SARDRRQSGTSNQPQH